This T cell receptor (beta chain) was sequenced for a study of T-cell reconstitution after alpha-beta-depleted transplantation in children. Study observations and caveats: One year post-transplant, T-cell counts and diversity were largely derived from T cells produced anew. The origin of alpha-beta T cells about two months after transplant was reportedly several hundred expanded graft clones.

Researchers prepared the TCRbeta library using unique molecular identifiers, the study reports. TCRdb itself ran the PCR reads through MiXCR, one entry per CDR3 protein. The top ten clones hold over 7.5% of a sample with a few hundred thousand distinct CDR3 sequences, over 7.5% of them seen once. This clonotype occurred many times. Its antigen is currently unknown. V lost 1 base to trimming and J lost 3 bases; unmatched junction nucleotides: 1. The CDR3 runs 14 residues. Germline CDR1 MNHEY, CDR2 SVGAGI. The sequencing here drew on peripheral blood, taken 360 days after TCRalphabeta/CD19-depleted stem cell transplant. This TCR derives from a female patient between 2 and 15 years old who had a stem cell transplant for Fanconi anemia, so the T cells may come from the graft donor. The chain links TRBV6-5 to TRBJ2-7; 9 bases map to TRBD1. Here the CDR3 DNA reads TGTGCCAGCAGTTACTTGGGACAGGGCTACGAGCAGTACTTC. Amino acids: CASSYLGQGYEQYF.